The clone carrying this T cell receptor (beta chain) was recorded a few times. Its antigen is not identified. This specimen comes from a study of identical twins. Study-level results: Out-of-frame alpha sequences shared by twins showed excess low generation probability. Zero-insertion analyses were open to partial confounding by invariant MAIT and iNKT cells.

V lost 3 bases, J lost 6 bases, and 3 bases stayed unmatched. Germline loops: CDR1 LNHNV, CDR2 YYDKDF (reference sequence). The CDR3 has 15 amino acids. TCRdb re-analysed the 5' RACE reads in MiXCR, keeping a single row per CDR3 protein. The sample has fewer than 550,000 distinct CDR3 sequences, over 12% seen once. This same sample was also part of a study on yellow fever vaccine responses in identical twins.

Source material: CD4+ T cells sorted from blood. This rearrangement joins TRBV15 to TRBJ1-6, with 9 bases lining up with TRBD1. The sequence came from a woman under 30 in good health. CDR3 sequence reads: CATSSRDRVNSPLHF. The CDR3 DNA reads TGTGCCACCAGCAGCCGGGACAGGGTTAATTCACCCCTCCACTTT.